The 19 T cell receptor beta chains below were found in one sample sequenced in a study of T cells in Graves' hyperthyroidism and ophthalmopathy. The CDR3 regions of TCR beta were amplified from RNA transcripts. TCR CDR3 regions were first amplified by RT-PCR with HTBI primers. TCRdb processed the multiplex PCR reads anew with MiXCR; each CDR3 protein has one entry. Among about 250,000 distinct CDR3 sequences listed, roughly 22% were seen once. Specimen: blood. Receptors were obtained from a young man with Graves' ophthalmopathy.

This chain connects TRBV18 to TRBJ1-1; D may be TRBD1 (6 bases). The length of the CDR3 is 15 residues. V was shortened by 5 bases and J by 2 bases, with 15 bases between the two germline ends. The germline V gene encodes CDR1 KGHSH and CDR2 LQKENI. The CDR3 bases are TGTGCCAGCTCAGCCTCGGGGGGCCACAACACTGAAGCTTTCTTT. This gives the protein CASSASGGHNTEAFF.

The chain uses TRBV5-1 and TRBJ2-3, with D possibly being TRBD1 or TRBD2 (5 bases each). The V gene lost 0 bases and the J gene lost 1 base, with 12 bases spanning the gap. This CDR3 has 16 amino acids. Per the germline V gene, CDR1 is SGHRS and CDR2 is YFSETQ. The CDR3, as DNA: TGCGCCAGCAGCTTGGGCTGGGGGAGTGGCACAGATACGCAGTATTTT. Protein product: CASSLGWGSGTDTQYF.

The chain recombines TRBV29-1 with TRBJ2-7; D is perhaps TRBD2 (5 bases). The germline V gene encodes CDR1 SQVTM and CDR2 ANQGSEA. The length of the CDR3 is 11 residues. Deletions cut 6 bases from V and 3 bases from J, with 9 bases between. The DNA of the CDR3 is TGCAGCGTCGCGGGCCACTACGAGCAGTACTTC. It specifies CSVAGHYEQYF.

This clonotype was detected ten times or more. The J gene is TRBJ2-7, the V gene TRBV3-1, with D perhaps given as TRBD1 or TRBD2 (5 bases each). Trimming removed 3 bases from V and 5 bases from J, with 20 bases in between. Germline assignment: CDR1 LGHDT and CDR2 YNNKEL (reference sequence). The CDR3 is 16 amino acids. CDR3 DNA: TGTGCCAGCAGCCAGAGGAGACAGACCAGAGGGGACGAGCAGTACTTC. Its translation is CASSQRRQTRGDEQYF.

This chain uses TRBV28 with TRBJ2-5; 8 bases are a match to TRBD2. The germline V gene encodes CDR1 MDHEN and CDR2 SYDVKM. The CDR3 covers 14 residues. Germline trimming cut 2 bases from V and 13 bases from J; bases unmatched to any gene: 12. The CDR3 here is CASSLGTGTSGGYF. CDR3 coding DNA: TGTGCCAGCAGTTTAGGTACCGGGACTAGTGGCGGGTACTTC.

This chain uses TRBV9 with TRBJ1-4; D is uncertain. V was trimmed by 4 bases and J by 4 bases, leaving 17 bases between them. Germline CDR1 is SGDLS and CDR2 is YYNGEE. This CDR3 has 16 amino acids. CDR3 DNA sequence: TGTGCCAGCAGCCGTAGAGAGTCAGTCCTTAATGAAAAACTGTTTTTT. Protein product: CASSRRESVLNEKLFF.

This clonotype was found many times. The rearrangement links TRBV6-2 or TRBV6-3 to TRBJ2-7; 8 bases line up with TRBD2. Germline-derived CDR1 and CDR2 are MNHEY and SVGEGT. The CDR3 extends over 13 amino acids. Unmatched junction bases numbered 8, after V lost 6 bases and J lost 7 bases. CDR3 sequence reads: CASSPAGVGEQYF. DNA for the CDR3: TGTGCCAGCAGCCCAGCGGGGGTCGGGGAGCAGTACTTC.

This clonotype has ten or more counts. The rearrangement uses TRBV7-2 and TRBJ2-1, with 8 bases matching TRBD2. The CDR3 has 16 amino acids. CDR1 is SGHTA, CDR2 FQGNSA, per germline. Trimming removed 6 bases from V and 6 bases from J; junction bases left unmatched: 13. CDR3 DNA: TGTGCCAGCAGTAGACCTCGGGAGGGCCCCTTCAATGAGCAGTTCTTC. This encodes CASSRPREGPFNEQFF.

This clonotype was recorded a few times. The rearrangement joins TRBV12-3 or TRBV12-4 to TRBJ2-3; either TRBD1 or TRBD2 may supply D (6 bases each). CDR3 length: 14 amino acids. The germline V and J ends were trimmed by 5 bases and 0 bases, with 9 bases remaining between them. The CDR3 sequence is CASSTGTSTDTQYF. The DNA of the CDR3 is TGTGCCAGCAGTACAGGGACTAGCACAGATACGCAGTATTTT.

In this sample, this clonotype turned up a few times. The gene calls are TRBV6-1 and TRBJ1-5, with no clear D. The CDR3 runs to 11 residues. From germline, CDR1 is MNHNS and CDR2 SASEGT. V lost 5 bases, J lost 12 bases, and 11 bases lay in between. In nucleotides, the CDR3 is TGTGCCAGCAGTACTTATCTTTTCCAGCATTTT. This encodes CASSTYLFQHF.

In this sample, this clonotype turned up a few times. V usage is TRBV7-9 and J usage is TRBJ1-2; TRBD1 agrees at 7 bases. The CDR3 extends over 15 amino acids. Unmatched junction bases numbered 15, after V lost 8 bases and J lost 6 bases. Germline V gives CDR1 SEHNR, CDR2 FQNEAQ (reference sequence). The CDR3 sequence: CASGLWDSASNGYTF. In DNA form, the CDR3 reads TGTGCCAGCGGATTGTGGGACAGCGCTTCTAATGGCTACACCTTC.

The rearrangement uses TRBV10-3 and TRBJ1-5; D is unclear. The CDR3 is made up of 14 amino acids. Trimming removed 8 bases at V and 6 bases at J, with 17 bases between. From germline, CDR1 is ENHRY and CDR2 SYGVKD. CDR3 protein: CAIGASVGGQPQHF. The CDR3 coding sequence is TGTGCCATCGGTGCTTCGGTAGGTGGTCAGCCCCAGCATTTT.

This clonotype showed up just a few times. This sequence joins TRBV15 and TRBJ2-7, with D unresolved. V was pared by 1 base and J by 7 bases, with 20 bases between. Germline V CDR1 and CDR2: LNHNV, YYDKDF (reference sequence). The CDR3 is 16 residues long. The CDR3 coding sequence is TGTGCCACCAGCAGAGCTGTGACCGCCTCGAAGGGTGAGCAGTACTTC. It encodes CATSRAVTASKGEQYF.

The DNA for the CDR3 is TGTGCCACCAGCAGAGACAGTGCGGTCTACGAGCAGTACTTC. This codes for CATSRDSAVYEQYF. The chain recombines TRBV15 with TRBJ2-7, with unresolved D. Trimming left V 0 bases short and J 3 bases short, with 9 bases between. The germline V gene encodes CDR1 LNHNV and CDR2 YYDKDF (reference sequence). The CDR3 consists of 14 residues.

This clonotype was picked up one time. The chain links TRBV30 to TRBJ1-2; a possible D gene is TRBD1 (5 bases). CDR1 and CDR2 from the germline V gene are GTSNPN and SVGIG (reference sequence). The CDR3 has 13 residues. The ends were cut back, 1 base at V and 8 bases at J, with 14 bases in the middle. The CDR3 reads CAWSALGAGGYTF. CDR3 bases: TGTGCCTGGAGTGCCCTTGGGGCTGGGGGCTACACCTTC.

This sequence joins TRBV29-1 and TRBJ2-3, with TRBD2 matching over 7 bases. V dropped 8 bases and J dropped 4; count of bases not matched to a gene: 9. This CDR3 spans 13 amino acids. Germline V CDR1 and CDR2: SQVTM, ANQGSEA. CDR3 DNA sequence: TGCAGCACCGAAGGCGGGAGCTCAGATACGCAGTATTTT. This translates into CSTEGGSSDTQYF.

The V and J genes are TRBV7-6 and TRBJ2-3; D unresolved. V shed 5 bases and J shed 5 bases, with 11 bases lying between them. CDR3 size: 13 residues. From germline, CDR1 is SGHVS and CDR2 FNYEAQ. In DNA, the CDR3 is TGTGCCAGCAGCCAATCCTCCGGAGATACGCAGTATTTT. Protein: CASSQSSGDTQYF.

The DNA of the CDR3 is TGTGCCAGTAGTATGGGCGGGTCGGGAGCAGATACGCAGTATTTT. Its translation: CASSMGGSGADTQYF. This chain uses TRBV19 with TRBJ2-3; TRBD2 might be the D (6 bases). V lost 3 bases and J 4 bases, leaving 14 bases between the germline ends. CDR1 is LNHDA, CDR2 SQIVND, per germline (reference sequence). The CDR3 consists of 15 residues.

The rearrangement uses TRBV20-1 and TRBJ2-2; 9 bases fit TRBD2. This CDR3 contains 18 residues. J lost 4 bases, V lost 2 bases, and 14 bases had no gene match. The germline V gene encodes CDR1 DFQATT and CDR2 SNEGSKA (reference sequence). The CDR3: CSARPRSIAGVRTGELFF. The CDR3 nucleotides are TGCAGTGCTAGACCCCGTTCTATAGCGGGAGTTCGCACCGGGGAGCTGTTTTTT.